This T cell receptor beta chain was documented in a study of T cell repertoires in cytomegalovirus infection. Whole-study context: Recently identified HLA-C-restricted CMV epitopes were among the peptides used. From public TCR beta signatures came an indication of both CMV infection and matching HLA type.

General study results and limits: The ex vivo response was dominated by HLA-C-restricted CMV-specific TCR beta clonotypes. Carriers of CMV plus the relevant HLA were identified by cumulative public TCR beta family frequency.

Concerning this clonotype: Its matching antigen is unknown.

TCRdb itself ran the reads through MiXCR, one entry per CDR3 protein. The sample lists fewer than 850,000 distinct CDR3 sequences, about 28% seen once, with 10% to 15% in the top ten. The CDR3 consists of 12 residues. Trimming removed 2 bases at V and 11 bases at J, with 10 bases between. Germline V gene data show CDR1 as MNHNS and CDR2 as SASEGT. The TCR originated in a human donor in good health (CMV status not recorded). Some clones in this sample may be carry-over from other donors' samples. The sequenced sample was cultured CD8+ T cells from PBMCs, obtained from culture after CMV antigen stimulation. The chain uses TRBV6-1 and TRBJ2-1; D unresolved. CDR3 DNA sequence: TGTGCCAGCAGTGAACTGGCCCTTCAGCAGTTCTTC. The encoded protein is CASSELALQQFF.